This TCR beta chain was profiled in a study of blood T cells in healthy people across ages. Germline V lookup: CDR1 SGHNT, CDR2 YYREEE (reference sequence). The CDR3 runs 14 residues. Remarks on this clonotype: Possible read error: a much larger clone is one base away.

Next came a second PCR, run for about 7 to 12 cycles, which used a sample-barcoded 5' primer along with a J-beta primer mix. TCRdb reprocessed the 5' RACE reads via MiXCR and lists one record per CDR3 protein. Of 710,000 or so distinct CDR3 sequences listed, less than 40% are singletons. The chain uses TRBV5-4 and TRBJ2-1; D call uncertain. The closer fit of TRBJ2-7 to the DNA end suggests the J call may be wrong. Source material: blood. The TCR comes from an elderly woman in good health. In nucleotides, the CDR3 is TGTGCCAGCAGCTTGTTAAGCTCCTACAATGAGCAGTACTTC. Translation gives CASSLLSSYNEQYF.